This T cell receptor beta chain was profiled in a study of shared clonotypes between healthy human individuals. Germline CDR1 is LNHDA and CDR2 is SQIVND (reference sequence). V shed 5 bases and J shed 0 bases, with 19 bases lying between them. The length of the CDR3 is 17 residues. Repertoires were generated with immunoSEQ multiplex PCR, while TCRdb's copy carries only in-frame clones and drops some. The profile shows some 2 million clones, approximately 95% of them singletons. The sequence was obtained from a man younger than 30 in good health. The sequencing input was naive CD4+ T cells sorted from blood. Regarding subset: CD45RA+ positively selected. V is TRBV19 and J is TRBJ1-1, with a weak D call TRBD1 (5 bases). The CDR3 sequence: CASSDRWGRTMNTEAFF. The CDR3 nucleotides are TGTGCCAGTAGTGACAGATGGGGACGGACCATGAACACTGAAGCTTTCTTT.